This TCR beta chain was profiled in a study of blood T cell repertoires in COVID-19. Study details: The United States, Italy and Spain supplied acute and convalescent COVID-19 samples. T cells, B-cell-depleted T cells, or PBMCs provided the cDNA or gDNA that served as material.

Per the original data handling: Amplification of reference gene primers provided the estimated nucleated cell counts. Sequenced by immunoSEQ multiplex PCR; TCRdb stores in-frame clones only, minus some. V, J and clone size reflect that table, while D and trimming were determined from the DNA. The data contain some 96,000 clones, 90% of them singletons. This CDR3 comprises 14 residues. Trimming removed 0 bases at V and 4 bases at J, with 9 bases between. CDR1 is SGHDT and CDR2 is YYEEEE in the germline V gene. Input material: peripheral blood. This receptor was obtained from a man between 60 and 75 years old with acute or convalescent COVID-19. The chain couples TRBV5-6 to TRBJ2-3; D is possibly TRBD2 (6 bases). CDR3 nucleotide sequence: TGTGCCAGCAGCTTGGCGGGGAGGTCAGATACGCAGTATTTT. Translation gives CASSLAGRSDTQYF. Supplemented by reference TRBV5-6 and TRBJ2-3, the full variable domain reads DAGVTQSPTHLIKTRGQQVTLRCSPKSGHDTVSWYQQALGQGPQFIFQYYEEEERQRGNFPDRFSGHQFPNYSSELNVNALLLGDSALYLCASSLAGRSDTQYFGPGTRLTVL.